This TCR beta chain stems from a study of PD-1 blockade in mismatch repair-deficient tumors. Study findings and constraints: Tumor-resident clones, often undetectable pretreatment in blood, expanded then contracted after pembrolizumab.

Repertoires were generated with immunoSEQ multiplex PCR, while TCRdb's copy carries only in-frame clones and drops some. Of roughly 80,000 clones in the sample, 65% to 85% were seen once. This clone was recorded once. Its specificity is unknown. Germline V gene data show CDR1 as SGHTA and CDR2 as FQGNSA. The V end lost 5 bases, the J end lost 6 bases, and 11 bases lay between the germline ends. This CDR3 contains 13 residues. The rearrangement joins TRBV7-2 to TRBJ2-1, with D possibly being TRBD2 (6 bases). The TCR sequence derives from an adult with mismatch repair-deficient cancer. This material consisted of peripheral blood, taken 12 weeks after starting pembrolizumab. The CDR3 here is CASSLLGGNEQFF. In DNA form, the CDR3 reads TGTGCCAGCAGCCTACTCGGGGGCAATGAGCAGTTCTTC.